Following are 3 T cell receptor beta chains from one sample sequenced in a study of shared clonotypes between healthy human individuals. Cells designated naive CD8 were CD45RO-negative and were positively selected for CCR7, with terminally differentiated effector memory CD45RA+ cells excluded. The repertoire was sequenced with immunoSEQ multiplex PCR; TCRdb's copy has only in-frame clones and lacks some. The sample lists over 2 million clones, over 85% occurring once. Sequencing was done on a sample of naive CD8+ T cells sorted from blood. These TCRs come from a man younger than 35 in good health.

The chain couples TRBV5-6 to TRBJ1-2; the match to TRBD1 covers 9 bases. Germline trimming cut 3 bases from V and 4 bases from J; bases unmatched to any gene: 7. Germline assignment: CDR1 SGHDT and CDR2 YYEEEE. CDR3 size: 15 residues. As DNA, the CDR3 is TGTGCCAGCAGCTGGCGGACAGGGGACATCTATGGCTACACCTTC. It translates to CASSWRTGDIYGYTF.

A single count supports this clone. V and J are TRBV7-9 and TRBJ2-2, with TRBD2 as a possible D gene (7 bases). The V end was cut by 0 bases, the J end by 6 bases, with 20 bases between. This CDR3 has 18 residues. CDR1 and CDR2 (germline): SEHNR, FQNEAQ (reference sequence). CDR3 in amino acids: CASSLAYNLGGGPGELFF. CDR3 bases: TGTGCCAGCAGCTTAGCGTACAACCTAGGCGGGGGCCCCGGGGAGCTGTTTTTT.

Comment on this clone: One junction end disagrees with the germline gene, perhaps due to a read error. The chain employs TRBV2 and TRBJ2-7; D gene unclear. The CDR3 contains 12 residues. Germline assignment: CDR1 SNHLY and CDR2 FYNNEI. CDR3 region: CASSEGEGLGNF. The CDR3 bases are TGTGCCAGCAGTGAAGGTGAAGGCCTGGGGAACTTC. Full variable domain (missing parts from reference TRBV2 and TRBJ2-7): EPEVTQTPSHQVTQMGQEVILRCVPISNHLYFYWYRQILGQKVEFLVSFYNNEISEKSEIFDDQFSVERPDGSNFTLKIRSTKLEDSAMYFCASSEGEGLGNFGPGTRLTVT.